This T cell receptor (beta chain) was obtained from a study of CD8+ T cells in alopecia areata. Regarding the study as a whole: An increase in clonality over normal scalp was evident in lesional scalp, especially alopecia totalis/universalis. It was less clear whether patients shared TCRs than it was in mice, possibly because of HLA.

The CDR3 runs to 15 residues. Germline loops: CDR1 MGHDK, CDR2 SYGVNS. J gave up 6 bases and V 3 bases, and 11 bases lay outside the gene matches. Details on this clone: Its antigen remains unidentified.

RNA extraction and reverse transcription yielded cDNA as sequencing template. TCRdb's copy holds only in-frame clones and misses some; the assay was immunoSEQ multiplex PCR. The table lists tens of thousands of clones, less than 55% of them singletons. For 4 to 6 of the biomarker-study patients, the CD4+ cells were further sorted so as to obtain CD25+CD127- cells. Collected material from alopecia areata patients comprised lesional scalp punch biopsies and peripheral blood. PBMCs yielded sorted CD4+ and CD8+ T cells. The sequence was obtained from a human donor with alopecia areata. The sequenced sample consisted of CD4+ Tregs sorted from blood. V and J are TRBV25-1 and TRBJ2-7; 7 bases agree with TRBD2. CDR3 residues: CASSENGWGGIEQYF. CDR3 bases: TGTGCCAGCAGTGAGAACGGCTGGGGGGGGATCGAGCAGTACTTC.